Shown below are 27 T cell receptor beta chains from a single sample sequenced in a study of T cell responses to AZD1222 COVID-19 vaccine. Clones were sequenced by immunoSEQ multiplex PCR, and TCRdb holds only the in-frame ones, with some missing. The sample lists roughly 190,000 clones; roughly nine tenths were seen once. The input for sequencing was peripheral blood, taken 28 days after the second AZD1222 dose. The receptors were gathered from an adult who received the AZD1222 COVID-19 vaccine.

V gene TRBV7-9 combines with J gene TRBJ2-7; perhaps D is TRBD1 or TRBD2 (6 bases each). The CDR3 sequence is 15 residues long. In germline, CDR1 is SEHNR, CDR2 FQNEAQ (reference sequence). Trimming left V 1 base short and J 4 bases short, with 14 bases between. CDR3 sequence reads: CASSLEGGSRYEQYF. DNA of the CDR3: TGTGCCAGCAGCTTAGAGGGGGGAAGTAGGTACGAGCAGTACTTC.

The chain joins TRBV4-2 to TRBJ1-2; TRBD1 is a possible D gene (6 bases). Trimming removed 0 bases from V and 6 bases from J, with 11 bases in between. The CDR3 covers 14 residues. Germline V gene lookup returns CDR1 LGHNA and CDR2 YNFKEQ. The CDR3 nucleotides read TGTGCCAGCAGCCAAGATGTCCGGGGGCATGGCTACACCTTC. Translating gives CASSQDVRGHGYTF.

This clone was seen only once. The gene calls are TRBV9 and TRBJ1-3; 11 nucleotides match TRBD1. The CDR3 has 18 amino acids. Trimming at V came to 3 bases and at J to 0 bases, leaving 8 bases not matched to a gene. Germline CDR1 reads SGDLS; CDR2 reads YYNGEE. CDR3 DNA: TGTGCCAGCAGCGAGAGGACAGGGGGCGCGTTCTCTGGAAACACCATATATTTT. Encoded protein: CASSERTGGAFSGNTIYF. Supplemented by reference TRBV9 and TRBJ1-3, the full variable domain reads DSGVTQTPKHLITATGQRVTLRCSPRSGDLSVYWYQQSLDQGLQFLIQYYNGEERAKGNILERFSAQQFPDLHSELNLSSLELGDSALYFCASSERTGGAFSGNTIYFGEGSWLTVV.

The chain joins TRBV2 to TRBJ2-3; 8 nucleotides align to TRBD1. Trimming at V came to 4 bases and at J to 5 bases, leaving 2 bases not matched to a gene. Per germline, CDR1 SNHLY and CDR2 FYNNEI. CDR3 length: 13 residues. CDR3 sequence: CASSADRVDTQYF. The CDR3 nucleotides read TGTGCCAGCAGTGCGGACAGGGTAGATACGCAGTATTTT. Full variable domain (outside the CDR3, taken from reference TRBV2 and TRBJ2-3): EPEVTQTPSHQVTQMGQEVILRCVPISNHLYFYWYRQILGQKVEFLVSFYNNEISEKSEIFDDQFSVERPDGSNFTLKIRSTKLEDSAMYFCASSADRVDTQYFGPGTRLTVL.

The table lists this clone with a few counts. V and J are TRBV2 and TRBJ2-7, with a weak D call TRBD1 (6 bases). The CDR3 has 14 residues. V lost 8 bases and J 3 bases, leaving 17 bases between the germline ends. Germline values: CDR1 SNHLY, CDR2 FYNNEI. The CDR3 DNA reads TGTGCCAGCGGGAGCAGGGGAAGAAGCTACGAGCAGTACTTC. This sequence encodes CASGSRGRSYEQYF.

The chain couples TRBV18 to TRBJ2-7, with D possibly being TRBD1 or TRBD2 (5 bases each). Trimming stripped 2 bases from V and 5 bases from J, with 16 bases between. The CDR3 loop spans 15 amino acids. In germline, CDR1 is KGHSH, CDR2 LQKENI. This CDR3 is CASSPSGSGSHEQYF. As DNA, the CDR3 is TGTGCCAGCTCACCATCAGGATCAGGGAGCCACGAGCAGTACTTC.

This chain uses TRBV4-1 with TRBJ2-1; perhaps TRBD2 as D (6 bases). The germline V gene has CDR1 MGHRA and CDR2 YSYEKL. Trimming shortened V by 3 bases and J by 4 bases, and 13 bases separated the two germline ends. The CDR3 is made up of 15 amino acids. Written as DNA, the CDR3 is TGCGCCAGCAGCCATAATCGGGGGACTTACAATGAGCAGTTCTTC. Translated, it gives CASSHNRGTYNEQFF.

The chain joins TRBV18 to TRBJ2-5, with TRBD2 matching over 15 bases. This CDR3 region has 17 residues. Per the germline V gene, CDR1 is KGHSH and CDR2 is LQKENI. The junction had 7 bases not matched to a gene; V was cut back by 3 bases and J by 5 bases. The CDR3 nucleotides are TGTGCCAGCTCACCGAGGACTAGCGGGGGGGCCGGGGAGACCCAGTACTTC. This translates into CASSPRTSGGAGETQYF. Full variable domain (remainder filled in from reference TRBV18 and TRBJ2-5): NAGVMQNPRHLVRRRGQEARLRCSPMKGHSHVYWYRQLPEEGLKFMVYLQKENIIDESGMPKERFSAEFPKEGPSILRIQQVVRGDSAAYFCASSPRTSGGAGETQYFGPGTRLLVL.

The rearrangement links TRBV11-1 to TRBJ2-1, with D possibly TRBD1 on 5 matching bases. Germline V CDR1 and CDR2: SGHAT, FQDESV (reference sequence). V lost 1 base and J 7 bases, leaving 11 bases between the germline ends. The CDR3 totals 14 residues. CDR3: CASSLGQGRNEQFF. In DNA form, the CDR3 reads TGTGCCAGCAGCTTAGGGCAGGGTAGGAATGAGCAGTTCTTC.

This chain uses TRBV7-3 with TRBJ1-6; D is perhaps TRBD1 (5 bases). Trimming took 11 bases from V and 6 from J, leaving 11 bases between them. Per germline, CDR1 SGHTA and CDR2 FQGTGA. The CDR3 is made up of 12 amino acids. CDR3: CAGGSSNSPLHF. CDR3 coding DNA: TGTGCCGGGGGATCATCTAATTCACCCCTCCACTTT.

The V gene is TRBV6-5, the J gene TRBJ1-2; no reliable D call. The CDR3 spans 13 residues. Trimming took off 5 bases at V and 8 bases at J, with 15 bases between the two ends. Germline CDR1 reads MNHEY; CDR2 reads SVGAGI. The CDR3 coding sequence is TGTGCCAGCAGTACAAATTCCAGGTTAGGCTACACCTTC. This encodes CASSTNSRLGYTF.

The rearrangement joins TRBV11-2 to TRBJ2-1; TRBD1 matches 8 bases. Trimming took 1 base from V and 3 from J; bases not matched to a gene: 2. The germline CDR1 and CDR2 sequences are SGHAT and FQNNGV. The CDR3 sequence is 15 residues long. As DNA, the CDR3 is TGTGCCAGCAGCTTAGTGACAGGGGTCTACAATGAGCAGTTCTTC. Translated: CASSLVTGVYNEQFF.

The V gene is TRBV4-1, the J gene TRBJ2-4; no reliable D call. The V and J ends lost 0 bases and 0 bases respectively, with 6 bases between them. The CDR3 has 15 amino acids. Germline values: CDR1 MGHRA, CDR2 YSYEKL. CDR3 sequence reads: CASSQDDLAKNIQYF. The DNA of the CDR3 is TGCGCCAGCAGCCAAGATGACCTAGCCAAAAACATTCAGTACTTC.

This sequence joins TRBV6-5 and TRBJ1-1, with 7 bases lining up with TRBD1. Trimming removed 8 bases from V and 7 bases from J; junction bases left unmatched: 13. There are 14 residues in the CDR3. Germline values: CDR1 MNHEY, CDR2 SVGAGI. The chain's CDR3 is CASSVDRTNGEAFF. CDR3 DNA: TGTGCCAGCTCCGTGGACAGGACTAATGGTGAAGCTTTCTTT.

Only one count was recorded for this clone. The chain recombines TRBV27 with TRBJ1-5; no firm D call. Trimming took off 7 bases at V and 5 bases at J, with 21 bases between the two ends. CDR3 length equals 16 residues. CDR1 is MNHEY and CDR2 is SMNVEV in the germline V gene (reference sequence). The CDR3 DNA reads TGTGCCAGCATTGGTACGAAGGCCGCACACTATCAGCCCCAGCATTTT. The encoded protein is CASIGTKAAHYQPQHF.

The chain combines TRBV4-2 with TRBJ2-3; D gene unclear. Trimming cost V 1 base and J 3 bases, with 8 bases left between them. The germline gives CDR1 LGHNA, CDR2 YNFKEQ. The CDR3 runs 14 residues. CDR3 coding DNA: TGTGCCAGCAGCCAAGGAGCCGTAACAGATACGCAGTATTTT. Amino acid sequence: CASSQGAVTDTQYF.

As for this clone: Other nucleotide sequences from this sample produce the same CDR3. This chain connects TRBV6-5 to TRBJ1-5; D call uncertain. This CDR3 is 14 amino acids long. Germline V CDR1 and CDR2: MNHEY, SVGAGI. V lost 0 bases to trimming and J lost 4 bases, with 7 bases between them. CDR3 bases: TGTGCCAGCAGTTACTCTGTGGGGAATCAGCCCCAGCATTTT. Its protein is CASSYSVGNQPQHF.

The chain joins TRBV4-2 to TRBJ1-2; TRBD1 matches 11 bases. Trimming took 0 bases from V and 8 from J; bases not matched to a gene: 8. Germline V CDR1 and CDR2: LGHNA, YNFKEQ. CDR3 length: 16 residues. CDR3 amino acids: CASSQDPDRGQRGYTF. In DNA form, the CDR3 reads TGTGCCAGCAGCCAAGACCCGGACAGGGGGCAAAGAGGCTACACCTTC.

This chain connects TRBV14 to TRBJ2-7; D gene uncertain. From germline, CDR1 is SGHDN and CDR2 FVKESK. The ends were cut back, 4 bases at V and 4 bases at J, with 11 bases in the middle. There are 13 residues in the CDR3. The CDR3 here is CASSPNGRYEQYF. CDR3 bases: TGTGCCAGCAGCCCTAACGGACGGTACGAGCAGTACTTC.

This sequence joins TRBV18 and TRBJ1-5; 7 bases are shared with TRBD1. With V trimmed by 6 bases and J by 5 bases, 7 bases remained unmatched. There are 14 residues in the CDR3. The germline CDR1 and CDR2 sequences are KGHSH and LQKENI. For the CDR3, the DNA is TGTGCCAGCTCCCGGACAGGAGCCTATCAGCCCCAGCATTTT. This codes for CASSRTGAYQPQHF. The variable domain in full, completed from reference TRBV18 and TRBJ1-5, reads NAGVMQNPRHLVRRRGQEARLRCSPMKGHSHVYWYRQLPEEGLKFMVYLQKENIIDESGMPKERFSAEFPKEGPSILRIQQVVRGDSAAYFCASSRTGAYQPQHFGDGTRLSIL.

This chain connects TRBV15 to TRBJ1-4; maybe TRBD1 (5 bases). The CDR3 is made up of 17 amino acids. Germline loops: CDR1 LNHNV, CDR2 YYDKDF (reference sequence). Trimming removed 1 base at V and 6 bases at J, with 18 bases between. The CDR3 reads CATSRVVGGPLHEKLFF. The CDR3 DNA sequence: TGTGCCACCAGCAGAGTTGTGGGGGGTCCCCTTCATGAAAAACTGTTTTTT.

This clone showed up many times. This sequence joins TRBV6-5 and TRBJ1-2, with 8 bases that match TRBD1. There are 16 residues in the CDR3. The V gene's germline CDR1 is MNHEY and CDR2 SVGAGI. The V segment lost 0 bases and the J segment 4 bases; nucleotides outside the gene matches: 7. The CDR3 is CASSYSTQGAGYGYTF. The DNA for the CDR3 is TGTGCCAGCAGTTACTCGACCCAGGGGGCGGGCTATGGCTACACCTTC.

The sample holds one count of this clone. The gene calls are TRBV30 and TRBJ1-4; maybe TRBD1 (6 bases). Trimming stripped 2 bases from V and 0 bases from J, with 10 bases between. Germline V CDR1 and CDR2: GTSNPN, SVGIG (reference sequence). CDR3 length equals 15 residues. CDR3 sequence: CAWSKGVATNEKLFF. CDR3 in DNA: TGTGCCTGGAGTAAGGGGGTTGCAACTAATGAAAAACTGTTTTTT.

The V gene is TRBV19, the J gene TRBJ1-1; D may be TRBD1 (6 bases). CDR1 is LNHDA, CDR2 SQIVND, per germline (reference sequence). Trimming left V 5 bases short and J 0 bases short, with 13 bases between. The CDR3 loop spans 15 amino acids. CDR3 loop: CASSPDRSMNTEAFF. CDR3 nucleotides: TGTGCCAGTAGTCCCGACAGGAGCATGAACACTGAAGCTTTCTTT.

This rearrangement joins TRBV27 to TRBJ1-5; tentative D call: TRBD1 (5 bases). Per the germline V gene, CDR1 is MNHEY and CDR2 is SMNVEV (reference sequence). V was trimmed by 0 bases and J by 7 bases, leaving 7 bases between them. The CDR3 has 13 residues. The CDR3 sequence is CASSLSGGQPQHF. The CDR3 DNA is TGTGCCAGCAGTTTATCCGGGGGACAGCCCCAGCATTTT.

CDR3 loop: CASSLVQGMNTEAFF. In DNA form, the CDR3 reads TGTGCCAGCAGCTTAGTACAGGGGATGAACACTGAAGCTTTCTTT. The chain carries TRBV7-2 and TRBJ1-1; the match to TRBD1 covers 7 bases. There are 15 residues in the CDR3. Losses at the gene ends were 1 base for V and 0 bases for J; bases not matched to a gene: 2. Germline V CDR1 and CDR2: SGHTA, FQGNSA.

The rearrangement joins TRBV2 to TRBJ2-2; D possibly corresponds to TRBD1 (6 bases). The CDR3 extends over 15 amino acids. V lost 6 bases and J 4 bases, leaving 15 bases between the germline ends. The germline gives CDR1 SNHLY, CDR2 FYNNEI. CDR3 sequence (DNA): TGTGCCAGCAGGGCCCGGGACACCATCACCGGGGAGCTGTTTTTT. It is translated as CASRARDTITGELFF.